A selection of T cell receptor beta chains follows, all from one sample in a study of shared clonotypes between healthy human individuals. Sequenced by immunoSEQ multiplex PCR; TCRdb stores in-frame clones only, minus some. Of 2 million to 3 million clones listed, 90% to 95% are singletons. Source material: naive CD4+ T cells from PBMCs. The receptors derive from a young man in good health. Some clones in this sample may be carry-over from other donors' samples. Each CDR3 is given with its conserved first and last residue. Each record gives: V gene, D gene, CDR3 length, clone size, J gene, CDR3 protein, CDR3 DNA. A D gene is named only where the DNA matches it firmly. Clone sizes are given selectively: once, few, many, or a class where the clone is expanded.

>TRBV19|NA|16|NA|TRBJ2-3
CASSPWRLASTDTQYF
TGTGCCAGTAGCCCTTGGAGGCTAGCTAGTACGGATACGCAGTATTTT
>TRBV7-3|NA|15|NA|TRBJ2-2
CASSLSADPTGELFF
TGTGCCAGCAGCTTAAGCGCAGACCCCACCGGGGAGCTGTTTTTT
>TRBV5-4|NA|14|NA|TRBJ2-7
CASSLEGLRTEQYF
TGTGCCAGCAGCTTGGAAGGGTTAAGGACCGAGCAGTACTTC
>TRBV5-1|TRBD2|16|NA|TRBJ2-5
CASSQGPTSGQETQYF
TGCGCCAGCAGCCAGGGGCCTACTAGCGGCCAAGAGACCCAGTACTTC
>TRBV12-5|NA|13|NA|TRBJ1-1
CASGLGGNTEAFF
TGTGCTAGTGGTTTGGGGGGCAACACTGAAGCTTTCTTT
>TRBV7-3|TRBD1|16|NA|TRBJ2-1
CASSPTGQGAYNEQFF
TGTGCCAGCAGCCCCACGGGACAGGGCGCCTACAATGAGCAGTTCTTC
>TRBV6-5|NA|14|NA|TRBJ2-2
CASRNGRTTGELFF
TGTGCCAGCAGAAATGGGAGGACCACCGGGGAGCTGTTTTTT
>TRBV18|NA|15|NA|TRBJ1-3
CASSPGRYSGNTIYF
TGTGCCAGCTCACCAGGGCGATACTCTGGAAACACCATATATTTT
>TRBV5-1|TRBD2|20|NA|TRBJ2-6
CASSLAGPREGRSGANVLTF
TGCGCCAGCAGCTTGGCGGGCCCCCGGGAGGGAAGATCTGGGGCCAACGTCCTGACTTTC
>TRBV7-2|TRBD1|16|NA|TRBJ2-2
CASSFSGGLNTGELFF
TGTGCCAGCAGCTTCTCAGGGGGATTGAACACCGGGGAGCTGTTTTTT
>TRBV5-1|NA|16|NA|TRBJ2-3
CASSLYSFPGTDTQYF
TGCGCCAGCAGCTTGTATTCGTTCCCAGGCACAGATACGCAGTATTTT
>TRBV6-5|NA|14|NA|TRBJ1-4
CASSSVATNEKLFF
TGTGCCAGCAGTTCGGTTGCAACTAATGAAAAACTGTTTTTT
>TRBV19|NA|15|NA|TRBJ1-1
CASVRAGGMNTEAFF
TGTGCCAGTGTCCGGGCGGGCGGAATGAACACTGAAGCTTTCTTT
>TRBV10-3|TRBD2|14|NA|TRBJ2-7
CAISPGTTGKEQYF
TGTGCCATCAGCCCCGGGACTACAGGAAAAGAGCAGTACTTC
>TRBV14|NA|18|NA|TRBJ2-5
CASSPGRSTQGRGETQYF
TGTGCCAGCAGCCCGGGGCGGTCGACACAGGGGAGGGGAGAGACCCAGTACTTC
>TRBV19|NA|11|NA|TRBJ2-7
CASTSGYEQYF
TGTGCCAGTACTTCAGGGTACGAGCAGTACTTC
>TRBV4-2|NA|11|NA|TRBJ2-1
CASSQAYEQFF
TGTGCCAGCAGCCAAGCCTATGAGCAGTTCTTC
>TRBV15|TRBD2|18|once|TRBJ2-3
CATSRELAGGPSTDTQYF
TGTGCCACCAGCAGAGAACTAGCGGGAGGTCCCAGCACAGATACGCAGTATTTT
>TRBV25-1|NA|14|NA|TRBJ1-4
CASSEGDTNEKLFF
TGTGCCAGCAGTGAAGGGGATACTAATGAAAAACTGTTTTTT
>TRBV7-3|NA|15|NA|TRBJ2-5
CASSLSGVGWETQYF
TGTGCCAGCAGCTTAAGTGGGGTGGGATGGGAGACCCAGTACTTC
>TRBV6-1|TRBD1|14|once|TRBJ1-2
CASSDEGQSYGYTF
TGTGCCAGCAGTGATGAGGGACAGAGCTATGGCTACACCTTC
>TRBV5-4|NA|15|NA|TRBJ2-7
CASSPLRDRTYEQYF
TGTGCCAGCAGCCCTTTGCGGGACCGGACCTACGAGCAGTACTTC
>TRBV28|NA|13|NA|TRBJ2-2
CASIGQVPGELFF
TGTGCCAGCATCGGGCAGGTCCCCGGGGAGCTGTTTTTT
>TRBV7-9|NA|11|NA|TRBJ1-2
CASSREDGYTF
TGTGCCAGCAGCAGAGAAGATGGCTACACCTTC
>TRBV7-6|TRBD2|19|NA|TRBJ2-5
CASSLDWTSGRWVGETQYF
TGTGCCAGCAGCTTAGACTGGACTAGCGGGAGATGGGTAGGAGAGACCCAGTACTTC
>TRBV28|TRBD1|15|NA|TRBJ1-5
CASSPRQGGNQPQHF
TGTGCCAGCAGTCCCAGACAGGGGGGAAATCAGCCCCAGCATTTT
>TRBV5-4|NA|14|NA|TRBJ2-7
CASSHPKTSYEQYF
TGTGCCAGCAGCCATCCCAAGACGTCCTACGAGCAGTACTTC
>TRBV2|NA|12|NA|TRBJ2-3
CASSWGTGSQYF
TGTGCCAGCAGCTGGGGGACGGGGTCGCAGTATTTT
>TRBV5-1|TRBD2|14|NA|TRBJ2-5
CASSLYLAGETQYF
TGCGCCAGCAGCTTGTACCTAGCGGGAGAGACCCAGTACTTC
>TRBV7-9|TRBD1|17|NA|TRBJ1-5
CASSLGRDRGRNQPQHF
TGTGCCAGCAGCTTAGGAAGGGACAGGGGACGCAATCAGCCCCAGCATTTT
>TRBV5-1|NA|13|NA|TRBJ2-1
CASSLNLNNEQFF
TGCGCCAGCAGCTTGAACCTTAACAATGAGCAGTTCTTC
>TRBV15|NA|16|NA|TRBJ2-1
CATSRVPLPQYNEQFF
TGTGCCACCAGCAGAGTCCCTTTACCCCAATACAATGAGCAGTTCTTC
>TRBV6-1|NA|13|NA|TRBJ1-2
CASKRSVSYGYTF
TGTGCCAGCAAGCGGTCAGTCAGCTATGGCTACACCTTC
>TRBV6-1|NA|14|NA|TRBJ2-7
CASSGNRLGFGQYF
TGTGCCAGCAGTGGGAACCGACTGGGGTTCGGGCAGTACTTC
>TRBV28|NA|10|NA|TRBJ2-1
CASGNNEQFF
TGTGCCAGCGGGAACAATGAGCAGTTCTTC
>TRBV5-1|TRBD1|13|NA|TRBJ2-7
CASSRRDRAEQYF
TGCGCCAGCAGTCGACGGGACAGGGCCGAGCAGTACTTC
>TRBV5-4|TRBD2|15|NA|TRBJ2-5
CASSLGAGGGETQYF
TGTGCCAGCAGCTTGGGGGCGGGAGGGGGTGAGACCCAGTACTTC
>TRBV27|NA|13|NA|TRBJ2-3
CASSLLGTDTQYF
TGTGCCAGCAGTTTGCTTGGCACAGATACGCAGTATTTT
>TRBV9|TRBD1|16|NA|TRBJ2-2
CASSVIPTGSTGELFF
TGTGCCAGCAGCGTAATCCCGACAGGGAGCACCGGGGAGCTGTTTTTT
>TRBV19|NA|12|NA|TRBJ2-7
CASSTPPHEQYF
TGTGCCAGTAGTACTCCCCCCCACGAGCAGTACTTC
>TRBV6-1|NA|16|NA|TRBJ2-1
CASSEAPRGVGNEQFF
TGTGCCAGCAGTGAAGCCCCTAGGGGGGTTGGCAATGAGCAGTTCTTC
>TRBV29-1|NA|14|NA|TRBJ2-7
CSVVGLQGLSEQYF
TGCAGCGTTGTGGGATTACAGGGTCTTTCCGAGCAGTACTTC
>TRBV18|TRBD1|18|once|TRBJ2-2
CASSPPLGTGKNTGELFF
TGTGCCAGCTCACCACCCCTCGGGACAGGGAAGAACACCGGGGAGCTGTTTTTT
>TRBV11-3|NA|13|NA|TRBJ2-5
CASSFGAWETQYF
TGTGCCAGCAGCTTCGGGGCCTGGGAGACCCAGTACTTC
>TRBV5-1|TRBD1|15|NA|TRBJ2-1
CASSPAGTDYNEQFF
TGCGCCAGCAGCCCAGCCGGGACAGACTACAATGAGCAGTTCTTC
>TRBV5-1|NA|16|NA|TRBJ2-7
CASSLDRTEEGWEQYF
TGCGCCAGCAGCTTGGACCGGACTGAAGAGGGCTGGGAGCAGTACTTC
>TRBV5-1|TRBD1|16|once|TRBJ1-4
CASKGTGEEGIEKLFF
TGCGCCAGCAAAGGGACAGGGGAAGAGGGTATAGAAAAACTGTTTTTT
>TRBV5-1|NA|15|NA|TRBJ2-7
CASSLGGDIRNEQYF
TGCGCCAGCAGCTTGGGCGGGGACATTCGGAACGAGCAGTACTTC
>TRBV7-6|TRBD1|15|NA|TRBJ1-2
CASSLQGTGNYGYTF
TGTGCCAGCAGCTTACAGGGGACAGGGAACTATGGCTACACCTTC
>TRBV9|TRBD1|14|NA|TRBJ1-1
CASSPQGGGTEAFF
TGTGCCAGCAGCCCACAGGGGGGTGGCACTGAAGCTTTCTTT
>TRBV28|NA|14|NA|TRBJ2-7
CASSLPPVSYEQYF
TGTGCCAGCAGTTTACCCCCAGTTTCCTACGAGCAGTACTTC
>TRBV6-6|NA|16|NA|TRBJ2-3
CASRDPGGQSLDTQYF
TGTGCCAGCAGGGACCCGGGGGGACAAAGTTTAGATACGCAGTATTTT
>TRBV30|NA|14|few|TRBJ2-2
CAWSVLVATGELFF
TGTGCCTGGAGTGTACTAGTAGCCACCGGGGAGCTGTTTTTT
>TRBV28|NA|15|NA|TRBJ2-7
CASSLSGASSYEQYF
TGTGCCAGCAGTTTAAGCGGAGCCAGCTCCTACGAGCAGTACTTC
>TRBV7-9|NA|14|NA|TRBJ2-1
CASSYRDSYNEQFF
TGTGCCAGCAGCTACCGGGACTCCTACAATGAGCAGTTCTTC
>TRBV10-3|NA|12|few|TRBJ1-1
CAISEVNTEAFF
TGTGCCATCAGTGAGGTGAACACTGAAGCTTTCTTT
>TRBV14|NA|16|NA|TRBJ2-5
CASSQGAILTGETQYF
TGTGCCAGCAGCCAAGGAGCAATTCTGACGGGGGAGACCCAGTACTTC